The TCR beta chain under discussion was sequenced for a study of blood T cell repertoires in COVID-19. About the research overall: Material from acute and convalescent COVID-19 was sourced from the United States, Italy and Spain.

Per germline, CDR1 SGHTA and CDR2 FQGTGA. CDR3 length: 16 amino acids. V shed 3 bases, J shed 7 bases, and the junction held 8 bases outside the gene matches. Original handling: Reference gene primer amplification in the assay estimated nucleated cell counts. Profiling relied on immunoSEQ multiplex PCR, and the TCRdb table lists in-frame clones only, not all of them. That table furnishes V, J and clone size, whereas the DNA furnished D and trimming. This table holds tens of thousands of clones, 80% to 90% found once. Source material: peripheral blood. This rearrangement joins TRBV7-3 to TRBJ2-1; 11 nucleotides line up with TRBD2. The receptor was derived from a woman aged 60-70 years with acute or convalescent COVID-19. The CDR3 here is CASSFDSGGAVNEQFF. CDR3 nucleotide sequence: TGTGCCAGCAGCTTCGATAGCGGGGGGGCCGTAAATGAGCAGTTCTTC.